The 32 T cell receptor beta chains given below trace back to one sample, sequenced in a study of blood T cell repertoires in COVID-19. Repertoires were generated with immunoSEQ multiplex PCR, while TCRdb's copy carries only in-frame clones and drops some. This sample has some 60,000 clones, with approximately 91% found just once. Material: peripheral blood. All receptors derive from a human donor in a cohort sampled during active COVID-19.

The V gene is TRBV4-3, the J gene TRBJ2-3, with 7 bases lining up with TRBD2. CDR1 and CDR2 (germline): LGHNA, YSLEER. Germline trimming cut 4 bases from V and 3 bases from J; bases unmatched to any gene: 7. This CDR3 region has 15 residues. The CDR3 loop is CASSPLAGGTDTQYF. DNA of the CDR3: TGCGCCAGCAGCCCTTTAGCGGGCGGGACAGATACGCAGTATTTT.

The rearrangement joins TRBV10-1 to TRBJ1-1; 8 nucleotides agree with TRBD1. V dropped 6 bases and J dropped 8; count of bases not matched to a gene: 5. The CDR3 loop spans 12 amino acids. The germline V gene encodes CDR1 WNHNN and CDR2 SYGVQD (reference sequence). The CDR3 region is CASSEGQDEAFF. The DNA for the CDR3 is TGCGCCAGCAGCGAGGGACAGGACGAAGCTTTCTTT.

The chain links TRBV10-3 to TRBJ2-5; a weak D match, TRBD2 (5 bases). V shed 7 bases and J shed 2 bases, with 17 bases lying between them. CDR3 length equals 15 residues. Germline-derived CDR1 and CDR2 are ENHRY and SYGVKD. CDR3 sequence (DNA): TGTGCCATCAAAAACGGGGTGATGCGGCAAGAGACCCAGTACTTC. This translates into CAIKNGVMRQETQYF.

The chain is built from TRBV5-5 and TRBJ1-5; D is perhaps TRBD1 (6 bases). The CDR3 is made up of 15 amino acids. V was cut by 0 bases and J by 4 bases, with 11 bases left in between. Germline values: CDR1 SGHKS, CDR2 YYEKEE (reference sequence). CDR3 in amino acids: CASSLEGTPNQPQHF. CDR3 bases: TGTGCCAGCAGCTTGGAAGGGACACCAAATCAGCCCCAGCATTTT. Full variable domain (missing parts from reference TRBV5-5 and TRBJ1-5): DAGVTQSPTHLIKTRGQQVTLRCSPISGHKSVSWYQQVLGQGPQFIFQYYEKEERGRGNFPDRFSARQFPNYSSELNVNALLLGDSALYLCASSLEGTPNQPQHFGDGTRLSIL.

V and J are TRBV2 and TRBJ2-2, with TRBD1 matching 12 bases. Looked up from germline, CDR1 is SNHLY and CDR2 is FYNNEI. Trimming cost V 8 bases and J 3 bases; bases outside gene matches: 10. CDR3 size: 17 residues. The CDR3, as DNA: TGTGCCAGCCAAGGGACAGGGGGCGCTGATTACACCGGGGAGCTGTTTTTT. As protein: CASQGTGGADYTGELFF.

CDR3 amino acids: CSASGLAAYNEQFF. The CDR3 nucleotides read TGCAGTGCTAGTGGGCTAGCGGCTTACAATGAGCAGTTCTTC. The rearrangement links TRBV20-1 to TRBJ2-1, with 7 bases lining up with TRBD2. The junction had 6 bases not matched to a gene; V was cut back by 3 bases and J by 4 bases. Per the germline V gene, CDR1 is DFQATT and CDR2 is SNEGSKA (reference sequence). The CDR3 is made up of 14 amino acids.

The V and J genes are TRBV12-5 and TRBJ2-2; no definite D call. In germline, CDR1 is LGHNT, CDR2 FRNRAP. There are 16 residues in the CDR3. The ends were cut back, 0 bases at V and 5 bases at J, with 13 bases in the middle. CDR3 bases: TGTGCTAGTGGTTTGGTATTTGGTCAGATGACCGGGGAGCTGTTTTTT. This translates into CASGLVFGQMTGELFF. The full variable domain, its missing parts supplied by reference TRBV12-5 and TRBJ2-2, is DARVTQTPRHKVTEMGQEVTMRCQPILGHNTVFWYRQTMMQGLELLAYFRNRAPLDDSGMPKDRFSAEMPDATLATLKIQPSEPRDSAVYFCASGLVFGQMTGELFFGEGSRLTVL.

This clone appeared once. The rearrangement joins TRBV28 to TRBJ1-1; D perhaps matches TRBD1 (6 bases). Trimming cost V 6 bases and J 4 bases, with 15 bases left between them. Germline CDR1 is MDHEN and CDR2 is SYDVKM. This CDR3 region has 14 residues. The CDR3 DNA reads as TGTGCCAGCAGGACACAGGGAGTGGGCACTGAAGCTTTCTTT. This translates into CASRTQGVGTEAFF.

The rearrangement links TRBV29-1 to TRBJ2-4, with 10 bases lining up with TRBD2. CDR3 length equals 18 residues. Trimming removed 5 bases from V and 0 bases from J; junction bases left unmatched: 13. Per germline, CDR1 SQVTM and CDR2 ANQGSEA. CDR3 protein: CSVKVGPGLAVAKNIQYF. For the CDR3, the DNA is TGCAGCGTTAAGGTGGGGCCTGGACTAGCGGTAGCCAAAAACATTCAGTACTTC.

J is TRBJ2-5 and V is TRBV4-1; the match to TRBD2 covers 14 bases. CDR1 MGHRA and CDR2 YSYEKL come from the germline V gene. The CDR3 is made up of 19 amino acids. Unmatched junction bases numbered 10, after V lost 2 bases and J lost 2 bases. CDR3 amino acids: CASSQSGTSGSGGQETQYF. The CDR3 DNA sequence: TGCGCCAGCAGCCAATCCGGGACTAGCGGGAGTGGGGGGCAAGAGACCCAGTACTTC.

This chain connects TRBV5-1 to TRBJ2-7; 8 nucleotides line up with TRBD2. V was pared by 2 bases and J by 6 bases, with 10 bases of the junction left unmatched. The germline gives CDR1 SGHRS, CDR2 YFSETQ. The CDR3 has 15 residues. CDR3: CASSLMTGGPPEQYF. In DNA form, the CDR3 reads TGCGCCAGCAGCTTAATGACGGGAGGGCCACCCGAGCAGTACTTC. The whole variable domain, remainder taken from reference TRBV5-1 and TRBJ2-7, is KAGVTQTPRYLIKTRGQQVTLSCSPISGHRSVSWYQQTPGQGLQFLFEYFSETQRNKGNFPGRFSGRQFSNSRSEMNVSTLELGDSALYLCASSLMTGGPPEQYFGPGTRLTVT.

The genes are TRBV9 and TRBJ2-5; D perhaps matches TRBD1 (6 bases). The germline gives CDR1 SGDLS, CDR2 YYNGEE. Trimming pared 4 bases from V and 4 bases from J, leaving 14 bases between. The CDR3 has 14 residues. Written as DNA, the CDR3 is TGTGCCAGCAGCCAAAGAACAGGGCTAGAGACCCAGTACTTC. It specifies CASSQRTGLETQYF.

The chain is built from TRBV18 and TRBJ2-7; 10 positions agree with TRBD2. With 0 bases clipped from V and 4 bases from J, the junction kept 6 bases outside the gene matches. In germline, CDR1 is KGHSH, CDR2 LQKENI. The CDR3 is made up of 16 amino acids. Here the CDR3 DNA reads TGTGCCAGCTCACCACCGCGAGCGGGAGGGCCTTACGAGCAGTACTTC. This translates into CASSPPRAGGPYEQYF.

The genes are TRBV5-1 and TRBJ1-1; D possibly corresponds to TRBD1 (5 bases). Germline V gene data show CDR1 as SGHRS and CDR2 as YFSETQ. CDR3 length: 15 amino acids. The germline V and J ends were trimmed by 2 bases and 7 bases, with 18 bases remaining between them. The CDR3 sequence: CASSLNTGRVIEAFF. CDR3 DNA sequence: TGCGCCAGCAGCTTAAATACAGGTAGGGTTATTGAAGCTTTCTTT.

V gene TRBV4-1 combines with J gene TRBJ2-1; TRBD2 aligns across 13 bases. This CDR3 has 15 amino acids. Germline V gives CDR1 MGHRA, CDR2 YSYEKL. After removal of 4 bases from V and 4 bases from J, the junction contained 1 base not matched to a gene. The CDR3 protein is CASSRTSGSYNEQFF. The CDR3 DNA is TGCGCCAGCAGCCGGACTAGCGGGAGTTACAATGAGCAGTTCTTC.

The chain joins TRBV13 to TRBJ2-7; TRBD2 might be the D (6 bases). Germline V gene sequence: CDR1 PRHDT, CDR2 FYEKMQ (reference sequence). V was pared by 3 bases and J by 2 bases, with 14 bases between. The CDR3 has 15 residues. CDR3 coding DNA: TGTGCCAGCAGCTTTGGAGGGGACGGTCCCTACGAGCAGTACTTC. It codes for CASSFGGDGPYEQYF.

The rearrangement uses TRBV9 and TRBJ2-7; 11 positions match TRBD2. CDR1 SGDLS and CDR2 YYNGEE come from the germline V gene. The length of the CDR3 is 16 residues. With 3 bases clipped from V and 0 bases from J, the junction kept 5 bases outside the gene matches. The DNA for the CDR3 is TGTGCCAGCAGCGCGGGACTAGCGGAGAGCTCCTACGAGCAGTACTTC. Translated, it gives CASSAGLAESSYEQYF.

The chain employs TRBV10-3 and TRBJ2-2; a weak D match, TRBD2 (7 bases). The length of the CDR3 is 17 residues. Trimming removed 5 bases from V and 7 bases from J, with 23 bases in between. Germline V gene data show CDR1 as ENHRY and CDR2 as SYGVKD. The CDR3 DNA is TGTGCCATCAGTCCGGGTCCGTCGGGGGGCGAGGGCGGGGAGCTGTTTTTT. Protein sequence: CAISPGPSGGEGGELFF.

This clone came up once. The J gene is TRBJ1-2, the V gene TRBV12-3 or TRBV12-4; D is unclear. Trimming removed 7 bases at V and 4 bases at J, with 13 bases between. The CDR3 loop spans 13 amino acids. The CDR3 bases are TGTGCCAGCACCCCGGGAGTCGGCTATGGCTACACCTTC. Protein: CASTPGVGYGYTF.

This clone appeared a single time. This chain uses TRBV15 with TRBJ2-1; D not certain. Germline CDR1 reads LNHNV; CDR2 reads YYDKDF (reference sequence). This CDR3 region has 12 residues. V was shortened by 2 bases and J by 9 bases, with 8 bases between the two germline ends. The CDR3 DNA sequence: TGTGCCACCAGCAGATCCCAGTTTGAGCAGTTCTTC. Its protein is CATSRSQFEQFF.

In DNA, the CDR3 is TGCAGTGCTAGTTTCCTAGCGGGAGAATGGGAAGAGACCCAGTACTTC. Protein product: CSASFLAGEWEETQYF. This chain joins TRBV20-1 and TRBJ2-5; TRBD2 matches 10 bases. CDR3 length equals 16 residues. Germline assignment: CDR1 DFQATT and CDR2 SNEGSKA (reference sequence). J gave up 3 bases and V 3 bases, and 10 bases lay outside the gene matches.

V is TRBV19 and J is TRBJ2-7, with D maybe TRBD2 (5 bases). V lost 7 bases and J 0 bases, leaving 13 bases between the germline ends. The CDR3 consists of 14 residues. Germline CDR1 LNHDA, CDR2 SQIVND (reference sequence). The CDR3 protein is CASNPGRNSYEQYF. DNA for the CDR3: TGTGCCAGTAACCCGGGGAGAAACTCCTACGAGCAGTACTTC.

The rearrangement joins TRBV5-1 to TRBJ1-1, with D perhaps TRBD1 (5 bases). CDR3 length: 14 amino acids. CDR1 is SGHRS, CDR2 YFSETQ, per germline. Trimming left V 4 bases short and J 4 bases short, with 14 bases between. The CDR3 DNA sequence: TGCGCCAGCAGCCCGCCACAGGACGGCACTGAAGCTTTCTTT. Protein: CASSPPQDGTEAFF.

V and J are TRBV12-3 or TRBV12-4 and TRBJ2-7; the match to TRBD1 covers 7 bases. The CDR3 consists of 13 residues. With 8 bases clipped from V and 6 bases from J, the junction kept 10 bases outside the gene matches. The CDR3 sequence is CASGQTGVVEQYF. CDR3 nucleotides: TGTGCCAGCGGCCAAACAGGGGTGGTCGAGCAGTACTTC.

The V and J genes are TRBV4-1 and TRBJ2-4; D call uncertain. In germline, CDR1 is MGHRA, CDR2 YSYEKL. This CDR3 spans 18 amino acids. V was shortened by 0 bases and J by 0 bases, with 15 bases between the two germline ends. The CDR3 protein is CASSQDRGGPLAKNIQYF. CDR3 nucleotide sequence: TGCGCCAGCAGCCAAGATCGAGGCGGTCCACTAGCCAAAAACATTCAGTACTTC.

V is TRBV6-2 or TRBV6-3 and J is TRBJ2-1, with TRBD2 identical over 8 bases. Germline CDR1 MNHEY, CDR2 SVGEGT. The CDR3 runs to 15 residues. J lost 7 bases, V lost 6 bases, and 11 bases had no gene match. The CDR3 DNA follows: TGTGCCAGCAGCCCTGGGGTAGCGGGAAGGAATGAGCAGTTCTTC. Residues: CASSPGVAGRNEQFF.

In nucleotides, the CDR3 is TGTGCCAGCAGCTTGGGGTCGGGAGGGGGAAGAGATACGCAGTATTTT. As protein: CASSLGSGGGRDTQYF. This chain connects TRBV7-6 to TRBJ2-3; 8 bases are shared with TRBD2. In germline, CDR1 is SGHVS, CDR2 FNYEAQ. The CDR3 is 16 residues long. Unmatched junction bases numbered 10, after V lost 3 bases and J lost 5 bases.

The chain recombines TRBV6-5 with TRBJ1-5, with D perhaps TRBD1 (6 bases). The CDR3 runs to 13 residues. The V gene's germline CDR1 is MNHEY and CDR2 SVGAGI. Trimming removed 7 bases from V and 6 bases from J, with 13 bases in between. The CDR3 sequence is CASNGQFSQPQHF. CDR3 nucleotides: TGTGCCAGCAATGGACAGTTTAGTCAGCCCCAGCATTTT.

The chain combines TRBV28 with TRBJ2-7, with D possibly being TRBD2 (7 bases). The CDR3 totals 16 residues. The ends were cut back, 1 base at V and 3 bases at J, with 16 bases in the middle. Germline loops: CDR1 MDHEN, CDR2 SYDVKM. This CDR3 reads CASSLLAGRGDYEQYF. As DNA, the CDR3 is TGTGCCAGCAGTTTATTGGCAGGGAGGGGGGACTACGAGCAGTACTTC.

CDR3 nucleotide sequence: TGTGCCAGCAGTTTAAGGACAGGGGCTCCTAACTATGGCTACACCTTC. It is translated as CASSLRTGAPNYGYTF. The gene calls are TRBV28 and TRBJ1-2, with 9 positions matching TRBD1. The CDR3 is made up of 16 amino acids. The germline V gene has CDR1 MDHEN and CDR2 SYDVKM. After removal of 2 bases from V and 0 bases from J, the junction contained 4 bases not matched to a gene.

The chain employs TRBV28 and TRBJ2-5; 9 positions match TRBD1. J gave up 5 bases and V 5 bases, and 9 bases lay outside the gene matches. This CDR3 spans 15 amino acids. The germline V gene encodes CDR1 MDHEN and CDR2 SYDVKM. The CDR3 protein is CASSPGTGSAETQYF. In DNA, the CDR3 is TGTGCCAGCAGTCCCGGGACAGGGAGCGCGGAGACCCAGTACTTC.

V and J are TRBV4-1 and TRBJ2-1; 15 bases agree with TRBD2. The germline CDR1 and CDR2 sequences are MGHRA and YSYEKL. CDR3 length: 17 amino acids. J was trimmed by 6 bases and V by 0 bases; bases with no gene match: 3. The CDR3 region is CASSQDWTSGRGNEQFF. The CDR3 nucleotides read TGCGCCAGCAGCCAAGATTGGACTAGCGGGAGGGGCAATGAGCAGTTCTTC.